This T cell receptor (beta chain) emerged from a study of blood T cell repertoires in COVID-19. Generated by immunoSEQ multiplex PCR, the TCRdb table keeps only in-frame clones and is missing some. The top ten clones hold around a sixth of a sample with over 50,000 clones, roughly three quarters of them seen once. Trimming shortened V by 4 bases and J by 4 bases, and 20 bases separated the two germline ends. CDR3 length equals 17 residues. CDR1 and CDR2 (germline): SGHAT, FQNNGV. The sample taken for sequencing was peripheral blood. The chain combines TRBV11-2 with TRBJ2-1; D is perhaps TRBD1 (8 bases). The sequence came from a man older than 75 with acute or convalescent COVID-19. CDR3 DNA sequence: TGTGCCAGCAGCTCGACAAGCGGGACAGGTTCATACAATGAGCAGTTCTTC. The encoded protein is CASSSTSGTGSYNEQFF.